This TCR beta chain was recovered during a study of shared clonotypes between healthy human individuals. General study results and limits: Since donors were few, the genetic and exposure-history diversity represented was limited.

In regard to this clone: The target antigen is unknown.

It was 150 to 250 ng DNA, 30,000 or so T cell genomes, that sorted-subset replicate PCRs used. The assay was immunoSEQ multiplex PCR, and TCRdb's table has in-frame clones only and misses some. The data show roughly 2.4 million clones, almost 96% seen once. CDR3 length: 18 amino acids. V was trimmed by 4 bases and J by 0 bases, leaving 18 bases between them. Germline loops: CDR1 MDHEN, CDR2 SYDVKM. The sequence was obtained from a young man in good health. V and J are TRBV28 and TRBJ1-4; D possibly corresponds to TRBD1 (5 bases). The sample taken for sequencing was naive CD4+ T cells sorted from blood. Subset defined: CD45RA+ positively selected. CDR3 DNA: TGTGCCAGCAGTTCGGGGGTAGGTTGGGACGCAACTAATGAAAAACTGTTTTTT. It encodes CASSSGVGWDATNEKLFF.